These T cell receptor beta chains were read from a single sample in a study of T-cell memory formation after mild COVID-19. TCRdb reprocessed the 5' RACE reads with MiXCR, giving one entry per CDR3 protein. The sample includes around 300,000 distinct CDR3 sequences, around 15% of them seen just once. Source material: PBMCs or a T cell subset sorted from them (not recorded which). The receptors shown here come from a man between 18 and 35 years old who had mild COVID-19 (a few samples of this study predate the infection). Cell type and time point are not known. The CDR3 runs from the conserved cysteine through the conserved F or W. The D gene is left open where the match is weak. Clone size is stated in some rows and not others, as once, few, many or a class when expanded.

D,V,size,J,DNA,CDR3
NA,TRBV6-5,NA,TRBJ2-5,TGTGCCAGCACCCCAAAGCTGGGGTGGGCCCAGTACTTC,CASTPKLGWAQYF
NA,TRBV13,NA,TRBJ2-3,TGTGCCAGCAGCCTCGGGGACTGGCCCTGGGGCACAGATACGCAGTATTTT,CASSLGDWPWGTDTQYF
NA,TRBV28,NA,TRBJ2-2,TGTGCCAGCATTGCCAGAAACACCGGGGAGCTGTTTTTT,CASIARNTGELFF
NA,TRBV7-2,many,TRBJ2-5,TGTGCCAGCAGTCTCGGGGCCAATTCAGAGACCCAGTACTTC,CASSLGANSETQYF
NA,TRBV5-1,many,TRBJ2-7,TGCGCCAGCAGCTTGGGACACACGAGCTCCTACGAGCAGTACTTC,CASSLGHTSSYEQYF
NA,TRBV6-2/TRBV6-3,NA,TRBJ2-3,TGTGCCAGCAGTTACGAGTCAGATACGCAGTATTTT,CASSYESDTQYF
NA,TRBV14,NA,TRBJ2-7,TGTGCCAGCAGCCAAGACTGGGGGTCCCCCTACGAGCAGTACTTC,CASSQDWGSPYEQYF
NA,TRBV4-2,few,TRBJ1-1,TGTGCCAGCAGCCAATTCAGGGCCAGTAACACTGAAGCTTTCTTT,CASSQFRASNTEAFF
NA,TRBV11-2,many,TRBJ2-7,TGTGCCAGCAGGTACCCGGGGCGCTCCTACGAGCAGTACTTC,CASRYPGRSYEQYF
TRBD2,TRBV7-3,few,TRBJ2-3,TGTGCCAGCAGCTTTGGGGGGGGATTGACAGATACGCAGTATTTT,CASSFGGGLTDTQYF
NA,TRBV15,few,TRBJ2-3,TGTGCCACCAGCAGAGGCCCCTCCACAGATACGCAGTATTTT,CATSRGPSTDTQYF
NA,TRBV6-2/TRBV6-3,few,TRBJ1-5,TGTGCCAGCAGTTACTCGAGGTCCCCCCAGCATTTT,CASSYSRSPQHF
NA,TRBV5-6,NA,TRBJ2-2,TGTGCCAGCAGCCCGATAGGGGTCACCGGGGAGCTGTTTTTT,CASSPIGVTGELFF
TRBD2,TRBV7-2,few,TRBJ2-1,TGTGCCAGCACCCTGGGGGGGCGGGGGGACAATGAGCAGTTCTTC,CASTLGGRGDNEQFF
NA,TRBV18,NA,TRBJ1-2,TGTGCCAGCTCACCACCCGGGGGCGCGGGTTTCTATGGCTACACCTTC,CASSPPGGAGFYGYTF
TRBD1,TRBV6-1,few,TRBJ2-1,TGTGCCAGCAGTGAGGTACGGACAGGGATCAATGAGCAGTTCTTC,CASSEVRTGINEQFF
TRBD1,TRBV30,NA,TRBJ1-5,TGTGCCTGGAGTGGGACAGGTGGTCAGCCCCAGCATTTT,CAWSGTGGQPQHF
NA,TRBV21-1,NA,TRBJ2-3,TGTGCCAGCAGCGGCGAACTACTAAATACGCAGTATTTT,CASSGELLNTQYF
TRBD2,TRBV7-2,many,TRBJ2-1,TGTGCCAGCAGCCAGGCGGGGGTTCGATCCTACAATGAGCAGTTCTTC,CASSQAGVRSYNEQFF
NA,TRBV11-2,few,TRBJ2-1,TGTGCCAGCAGCTTAGATTGGACGGACCAGAATGAGCAGTTCTTC,CASSLDWTDQNEQFF
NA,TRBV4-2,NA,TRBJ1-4,TGTGCCAGCAGCCAGGTTTCCCCCGCTAATGAAAAACTGTTTTTT,CASSQVSPANEKLFF
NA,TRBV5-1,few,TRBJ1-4,TGCGCCAGCAGCTTGGTCGGGGATGAAAAACTGTTTTTT,CASSLVGDEKLFF
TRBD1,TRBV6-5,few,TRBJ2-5,TGTGCCAGCAGTTACTCGGGACAGGGGGTCCCCCAGACCCAGTACTTC,CASSYSGQGVPQTQYF
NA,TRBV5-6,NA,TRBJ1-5,TGTGCCAGCAGCTTGGGAGAGGGTAGCAATCAGCCCCAGCATTTT,CASSLGEGSNQPQHF
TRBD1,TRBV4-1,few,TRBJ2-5,TGCGCCAGCAGCCAAGAAGGTCGGACAGGACGGGAGACCCAGTACTTC,CASSQEGRTGRETQYF
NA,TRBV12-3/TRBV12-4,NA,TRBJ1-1,TGTGCCAGCACCCTGTATGCAGGCTCTGAAGCTTTCTTT,CASTLYAGSEAFF
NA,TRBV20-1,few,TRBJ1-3,TGCAGTGCTAGAGATCTGAGTTTTTCTGGAAACACCATATATTTT,CSARDLSFSGNTIYF
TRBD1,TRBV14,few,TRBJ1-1,TGTGCCAGCAGTCACCTAGGGACAGGGAGATTGGACACTGAAGCTTTCTTT,CASSHLGTGRLDTEAFF
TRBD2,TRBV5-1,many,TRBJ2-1,TGCGCCAGCGAGGAGGAAGCGGGGGGGAGTAATGAGCAGTTCTTC,CASEEEAGGSNEQFF
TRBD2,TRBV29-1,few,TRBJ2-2,TGCAGCGTTGACGCGGGGGCGAACACCGGGGAGCTGTTTTTT,CSVDAGANTGELFF